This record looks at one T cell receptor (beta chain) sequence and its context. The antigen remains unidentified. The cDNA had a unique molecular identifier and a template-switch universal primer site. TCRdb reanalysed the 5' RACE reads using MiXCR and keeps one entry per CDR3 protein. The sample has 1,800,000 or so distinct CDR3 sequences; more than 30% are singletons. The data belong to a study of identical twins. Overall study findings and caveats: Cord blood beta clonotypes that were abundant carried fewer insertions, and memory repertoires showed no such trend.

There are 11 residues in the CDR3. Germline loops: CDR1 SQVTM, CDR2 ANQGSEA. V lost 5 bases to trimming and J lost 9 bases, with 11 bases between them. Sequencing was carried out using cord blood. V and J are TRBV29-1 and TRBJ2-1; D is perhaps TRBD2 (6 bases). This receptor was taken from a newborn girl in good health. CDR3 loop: CSVKRAGEQFF. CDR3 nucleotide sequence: TGCAGCGTTAAGCGGGCAGGTGAGCAGTTCTTC.